This is a list of T cell receptor beta chains from one sample in a study of cytomegalovirus exposure and HLA in healthy donors. Sequencing used immunoSEQ multiplex PCR; TCRdb keeps in-frame clones, though not all of them. The data contain 100,000 to 150,000 clones, approximately 95% of them singletons. The specimen sequenced was PBMCs. These receptors were obtained from a man between 18 and 35 years old in good health and CMV-seronegative. Each CDR3 is given with its conserved first and last residue. The D gene is left open where the match is weak. Size is omitted from some rows. Given values are once, few, many or a class for expanded clones.

v_gene	j_gene	d_gene	abundance	CDR3aa	CDR3nt
TRBV19	TRBJ2-7	TRBD2	.	CASSTRDYSYEQYF	TGTGCCAGTAGTACAAGGGACTACTCCTACGAGCAGTACTTC
TRBV19	TRBJ1-5	TRBD1	.	CASSIIRGQRNQPQHF	TGTGCCAGTAGTATAATTCGGGGACAGAGGAATCAGCCCCAGCATTTT
TRBV15	TRBJ2-3	TRBD1	.	CATSIDRVVTDTQYF	TGTGCCACCAGCATTGACAGGGTGGTCACAGATACGCAGTATTTT
TRBV5-6	TRBJ1-1	TRBD1	.	CASSLPGQATTEAFF	TGTGCCAGCAGCTTGCCGGGACAGGCTACCACTGAAGCTTTCTTT
TRBV30	TRBJ2-7	TRBD1	.	CAWSVGGTGDEQYF	TGTGCCTGGAGTGTTGGTGGGACAGGGGACGAGCAGTACTTC
TRBV19	TRBJ1-2	.	.	CASSTPGWQYGYTF	TGTGCCAGTAGTACCCCGGGGTGGCAGTATGGCTACACCTTC
TRBV9	TRBJ2-2	.	.	CASSPRGLNTGELFF	TGTGCCAGCAGCCCCCGAGGGCTGAACACCGGGGAGCTGTTTTTT
TRBV9	TRBJ2-1	TRBD2	once	CASSVVFSGVGNEQFF	TGTGCCAGCAGCGTAGTGTTTAGCGGGGTGGGAAATGAGCAGTTCTTC
TRBV11-2	TRBJ2-1	.	once	CASSLGPNNEQFF	TGTGCCAGCAGCTTGGGCCCAAACAATGAGCAGTTCTTC
TRBV10-3	TRBJ1-2	TRBD1	.	CAIRSTGAGTANYGYTF	TGTGCCATCAGATCTACAGGGGCCGGGACAGCTAACTATGGCTACACCTTC
TRBV6-5	TRBJ1-5	TRBD1	.	CASSYTGDSNQPQHF	TGTGCCAGCAGTTACACAGGGGACAGCAATCAGCCCCAGCATTTT
TRBV2	TRBJ1-5	TRBD1	.	CASSEELVRQGVHNQPQHF	TGTGCCAGCAGTGAAGAGTTAGTGCGACAGGGGGTACACAATCAGCCCCAGCATTTT
TRBV19	TRBJ1-5	.	.	CASSKQRESEQPQHF	TGTGCCAGTAGTAAGCAACGGGAGTCGGAACAGCCCCAGCATTTT
TRBV29-1	TRBJ2-5	.	.	CSVYALETQYF	TGCAGCGTCTATGCCCTGGAGACCCAGTACTTC
TRBV28	TRBJ1-5	.	.	CASSSASGATSNQPQHF	TGTGCCAGCAGTTCCGCCTCAGGGGCTACCTCCAATCAGCCCCAGCATTTT
TRBV28	TRBJ1-5	.	.	CASSSQEGRRNQPQHF	TGTGCCAGCAGTTCCCAGGAGGGGCGCCGAAATCAGCCCCAGCATTTT
TRBV30	TRBJ2-1	TRBD2	.	CAWRGLAGTYNEQFF	TGTGCCTGGAGGGGACTAGCGGGGACCTACAATGAGCAGTTCTTC
TRBV28	TRBJ1-5	TRBD1	.	CASSSNNRGGNQPQHF	TGTGCCAGCAGTTCTAACAACAGGGGTGGTAATCAGCCCCAGCATTTT
TRBV9	TRBJ2-3	.	.	CASSDSPAVAFETFTDTQYF	TGTGCCAGCAGCGATTCCCCCGCGGTGGCTTTCGAGACCTTTACAGATACGCAGTATTTT
TRBV4-3	TRBJ1-2	TRBD1	.	CASSPGQGAYGYTF	TGCGCCAGCAGTCCCGGACAGGGGGCGTATGGCTACACCTTC
TRBV5-1	TRBJ2-1	.	.	CASSNIPVNEQFF	TGCGCCAGCAGCAACATACCTGTTAATGAGCAGTTCTTC
TRBV5-4	TRBJ1-1	.	.	CASSLDPVSMNTEAFF	TGTGCCAGCAGCTTGGATCCTGTGAGTATGAACACTGAAGCTTTCTTT